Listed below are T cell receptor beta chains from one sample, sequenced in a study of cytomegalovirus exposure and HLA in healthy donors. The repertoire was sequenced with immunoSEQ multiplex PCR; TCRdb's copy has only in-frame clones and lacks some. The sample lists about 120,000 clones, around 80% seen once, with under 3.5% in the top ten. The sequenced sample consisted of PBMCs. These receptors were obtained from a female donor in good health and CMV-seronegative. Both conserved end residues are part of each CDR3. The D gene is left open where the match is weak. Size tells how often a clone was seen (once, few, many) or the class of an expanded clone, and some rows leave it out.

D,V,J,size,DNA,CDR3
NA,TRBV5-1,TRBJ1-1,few,TGCGCCAGCAGCCCCACGGAGTTGGGCACTGAAGCTTTCTTT,CASSPTELGTEAFF
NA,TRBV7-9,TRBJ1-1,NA,TGTGCCAGCAGTGGGAGGACGTCAAACACTGAAGCTTTCTTT,CASSGRTSNTEAFF
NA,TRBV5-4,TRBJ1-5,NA,TGTGCCAGCAGCTTGGGGGGGGAGAATCAGCCCCAGCATTTT,CASSLGGENQPQHF
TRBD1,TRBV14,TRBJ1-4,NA,TGTGCCAGCAGCCAGTTAGACAGGGTTGGCGAAAAACTGTTTTTT,CASSQLDRVGEKLFF
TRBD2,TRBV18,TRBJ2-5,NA,TGTGCCAGCTCACCACCGAGACTAGCGGGCGGGCCACTCCAAGAGACCCAGTACTTC,CASSPPRLAGGPLQETQYF
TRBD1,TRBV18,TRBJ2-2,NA,TGTGCCAGCTCACCACCGTCAGGGGGTGACACCGGGGAGCTGTTTTTT,CASSPPSGGDTGELFF
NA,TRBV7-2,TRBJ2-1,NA,TGTGCCAGCAGCTTAGCTCCGGGAAAGTACAATGAGCAGTTCTTC,CASSLAPGKYNEQFF
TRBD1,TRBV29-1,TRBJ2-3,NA,TGCAGCGCCGAAGGACAGGGGGCGGATACGCAGTATTTT,CSAEGQGADTQYF
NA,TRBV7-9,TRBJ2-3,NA,TGTGCCAGCAGCTCGGGACTTGGCCACAGATATTTT,CASSSGLGHRYF
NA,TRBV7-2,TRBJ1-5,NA,TGTGCCAGCAGCTTAGTTGGCAGGAGCAATCAGCCCCAGCATTTT,CASSLVGRSNQPQHF
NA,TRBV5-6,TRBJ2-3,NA,TGTGCCAGCAGCTCGTGGGGCGAAGGGGCAGGAAGCACAGATACGCAGTATTTT,CASSSWGEGAGSTDTQYF
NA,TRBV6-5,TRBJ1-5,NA,TGTGCCAGCAGTTTTTATAGCAATCAGCCCCAGCATTTT,CASSFYSNQPQHF
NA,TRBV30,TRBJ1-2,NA,TGTGCCTGGAGTGTCGGGGGAGGCTACACCTTC,CAWSVGGGYTF
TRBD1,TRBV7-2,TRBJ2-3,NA,TGTGCCAGCAGCTACCGGGACAGGGACACAGATACGCAGTATTTT,CASSYRDRDTDTQYF
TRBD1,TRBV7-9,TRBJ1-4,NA,TGTGCCAGCAGCCTTCGGACAGGGAGGGCGAGGGAAAAACTGTTTTTT,CASSLRTGRAREKLFF
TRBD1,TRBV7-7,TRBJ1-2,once,TGTGCTAGCAGCGACTATACAGGGGGGTTAAACTATGGCTACACCTTC,CASSDYTGGLNYGYTF
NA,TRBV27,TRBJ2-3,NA,TGTGCCAGCAGTTCAGGTGCTAGCACAGATACGCAGTATTTT,CASSSGASTDTQYF
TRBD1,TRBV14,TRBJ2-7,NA,TGTGCCAGCAGCCTCCGACAGGGGTGGTACGAGCAGTACTTC,CASSLRQGWYEQYF
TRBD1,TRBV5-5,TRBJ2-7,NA,TGTGCCAGCAGCGCACCGGGACAGGGGATCTTCGAGCAGTACTTC,CASSAPGQGIFEQYF
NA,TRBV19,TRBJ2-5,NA,TGTGCCAGTAGTATAGGTACAGGTCAAGATCAAGAGACCCAGTACTTC,CASSIGTGQDQETQYF
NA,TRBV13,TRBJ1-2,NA,TGTGCCAGCAGCTCGCCGGCGGGAGGCGAGGTGGACTATGGCTACACCTTC,CASSSPAGGEVDYGYTF
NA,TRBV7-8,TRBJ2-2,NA,TGTGCCAGCAGCTTAGCGATAGCCGGGGAGCTGTTTTTT,CASSLAIAGELFF
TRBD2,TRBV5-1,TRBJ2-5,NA,TGCGCCAGCAGCTTGGGGTGGCTAGCGGGGTCGAGGCCCCAAGAGACCCAGTACTTC,CASSLGWLAGSRPQETQYF
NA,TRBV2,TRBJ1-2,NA,TGTGCCAGCAGTGATGGGGGGGCGGGGTATGGCTACACCTTC,CASSDGGAGYGYTF
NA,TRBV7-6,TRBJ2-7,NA,TGTGCCAGCAGCTTAGGCAACAGTTACGAGCAGTACTTC,CASSLGNSYEQYF
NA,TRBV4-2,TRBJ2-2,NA,TGTGCCAGCAGCCAGGTGACTTGGGACACCGGGGAGCTGTTTTTT,CASSQVTWDTGELFF
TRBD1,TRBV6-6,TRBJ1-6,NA,TGTGCCAGCAGTTACGGGGACAGTAATTCACCCCTCCACTTT,CASSYGDSNSPLHF
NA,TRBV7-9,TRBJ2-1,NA,TGTGCCAGCAGCCCCGTTGACCGGAGCTCCTACAATGAGCAGTTCTTC,CASSPVDRSSYNEQFF
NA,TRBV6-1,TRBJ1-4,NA,TGTGCCAGCAGTACCGGGGGTAATGAAAAACTGTTTTTT,CASSTGGNEKLFF
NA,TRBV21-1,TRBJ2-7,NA,TGTGCCAGCAGTGGAGGGTATGAGCAGTACTTC,CASSGGYEQYF
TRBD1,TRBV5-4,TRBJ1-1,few,TGTGCCAGCAGCGCCGGGACAGGGACCGAAGCTTTCTTT,CASSAGTGTEAFF
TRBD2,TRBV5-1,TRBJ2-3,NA,TGCGCCAGCTGCCCTAGCGGGGGGGAGGATACGCAGTATTTT,CASCPSGGEDTQYF
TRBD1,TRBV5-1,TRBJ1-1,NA,TGCGCCAGCAGCTTGAAGCCGGGACAGGGGGCCACTGAAGCTTTCTTT,CASSLKPGQGATEAFF
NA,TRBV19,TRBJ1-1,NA,TGTGCCAGTAGTACAGGGCTCACTGAAGCTTTCTTT,CASSTGLTEAFF
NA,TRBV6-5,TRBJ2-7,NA,TGTGCCAGCAGTTCCCACGGAGGCTGGGAGCAGTACTTC,CASSSHGGWEQYF
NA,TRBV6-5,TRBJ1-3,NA,TGTGCCAGCAGTTACGCTCCAGATATATTAAACACCATATATTTT,CASSYAPDILNTIYF
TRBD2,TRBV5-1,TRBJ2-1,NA,TGCGCCAGCAGCCCGACTAGCGGGGAGATATACAATGAGCAGTTCTTC,CASSPTSGEIYNEQFF
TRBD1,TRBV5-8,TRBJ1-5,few,TGTGCCAGCAGCGGGGACAGGGCGGAGCAGCCCCAGCATTTT,CASSGDRAEQPQHF
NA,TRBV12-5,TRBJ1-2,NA,TGTGCTAGTGGTTCTAAGTTGACACGGTATGGCTACACCTTC,CASGSKLTRYGYTF
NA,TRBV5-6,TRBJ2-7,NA,TGTGCCAGCAGCTTGACCTCGACTAAGACAGGTCGGGTCTACGAGCAGTACTTC,CASSLTSTKTGRVYEQYF
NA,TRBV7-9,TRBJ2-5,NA,TGTGCCAGCACTCGGTTAGAGACCCAGTACTTC,CASTRLETQYF
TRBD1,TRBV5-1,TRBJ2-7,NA,TGCGCCAGCAGCTCGCGACAGGGTGAATCCTACGAGCAGTACTTC,CASSSRQGESYEQYF
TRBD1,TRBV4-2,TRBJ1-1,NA,TGTGCCAGCAGCCCAGGGACAGACACTGAAGCTTTCTTT,CASSPGTDTEAFF
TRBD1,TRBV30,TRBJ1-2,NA,TGTGCCTGGAGTGTACCCCGACAGGGCGGACATGGCTACACCTTC,CAWSVPRQGGHGYTF
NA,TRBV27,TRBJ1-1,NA,TGTGCCAGCGGCGGACAGTTGAACACTGAAGCTTTCTTT,CASGGQLNTEAFF
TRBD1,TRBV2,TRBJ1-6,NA,TGTGCCAGCAGTGAACAACAGGGGCATTCACCCCTCCACTTT,CASSEQQGHSPLHF
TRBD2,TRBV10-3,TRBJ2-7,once,TGTGCCATCAGTGAAACGATGGTGAGCGGGGGTCGTTACGAGCAGTACTTC,CAISETMVSGGRYEQYF
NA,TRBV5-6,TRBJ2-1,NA,TGTGCCAGCAGCTTGGCAGGCAGGGGTTACAATGAGCAGTTCTTC,CASSLAGRGYNEQFF
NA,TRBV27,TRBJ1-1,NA,TGTGCCAGCAGTCTATATTCCGCGGGAACTGAAGCTTTCTTT,CASSLYSAGTEAFF
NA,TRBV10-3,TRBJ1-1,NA,TGTGCCATCAGTGAGTCGGGGGGACGGGCTGAAGCTTTCTTT,CAISESGGRAEAFF